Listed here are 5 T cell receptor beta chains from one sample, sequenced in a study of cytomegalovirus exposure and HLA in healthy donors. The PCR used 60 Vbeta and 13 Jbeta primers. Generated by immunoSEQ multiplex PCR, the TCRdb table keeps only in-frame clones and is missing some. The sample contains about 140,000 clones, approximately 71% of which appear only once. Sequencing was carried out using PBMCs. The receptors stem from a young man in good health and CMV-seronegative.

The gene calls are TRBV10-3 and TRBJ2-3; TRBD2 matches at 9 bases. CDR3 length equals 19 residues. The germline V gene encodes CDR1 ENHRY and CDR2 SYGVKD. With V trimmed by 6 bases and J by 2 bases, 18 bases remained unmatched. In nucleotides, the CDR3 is TGTGCCATCAGGCCGGGGGGTAGCGGGAGTACGGGGACCACAGATACGCAGTATTTT. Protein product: CAIRPGGSGSTGTTDTQYF.

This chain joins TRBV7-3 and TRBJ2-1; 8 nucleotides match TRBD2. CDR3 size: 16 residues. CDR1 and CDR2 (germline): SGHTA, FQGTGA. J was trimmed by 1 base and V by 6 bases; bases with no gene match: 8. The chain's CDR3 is CASSLARGGSYNEQFF. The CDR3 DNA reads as TGTGCCAGCAGTTTAGCTCGGGGGGGGTCCTACAATGAGCAGTTCTTC.

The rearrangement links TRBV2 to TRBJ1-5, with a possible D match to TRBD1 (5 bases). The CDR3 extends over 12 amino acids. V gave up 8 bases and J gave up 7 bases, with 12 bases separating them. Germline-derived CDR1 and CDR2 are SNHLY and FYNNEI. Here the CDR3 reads CASQGIGQPQHF. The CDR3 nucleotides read TGTGCCAGCCAGGGAATAGGGCAGCCCCAGCATTTT.

The CDR3 nucleotides are TGTGCCAGCAGGTCGGGGGGCGGAGGAGGGGAGACCCAGTACTTC. It codes for CASRSGGGGGETQYF. The J gene is TRBJ2-5, the V gene TRBV28, with a possible D match to TRBD2 (7 bases). This CDR3 spans 15 amino acids. Trimming pared 6 bases from V and 5 bases from J, leaving 19 bases between. In germline, CDR1 is MDHEN, CDR2 SYDVKM.

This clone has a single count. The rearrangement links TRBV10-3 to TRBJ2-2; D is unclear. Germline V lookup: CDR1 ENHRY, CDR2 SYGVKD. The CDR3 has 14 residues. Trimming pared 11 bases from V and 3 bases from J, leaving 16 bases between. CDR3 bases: TGTGCCGTTGGGCAGTCCGTGGACACCGGGGAGCTGTTTTTT. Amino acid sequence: CAVGQSVDTGELFF.